This TCR beta chain was retrieved from a study of OX40 agonist ivuxolimab in advanced cancers. At the level of the study: The study treated patients with ivuxolimab, an agonistic anti-OX40 (CD134) antibody. Anti-PD-1, anti-PD-L1 or anti-CTLA-4 therapy given earlier was allowed, and 30% to 45% had some.

Profiled with immunoSEQ multiplex PCR; TCRdb holds only in-frame clones, not every one. The top ten hold 0.45% to 0.55% of the sample, which has about 81,000 clones, approximately 90% seen once. CDR1 is LGHNT, CDR2 FRNRAP, per germline. This CDR3 has 19 residues. V gave up 2 bases and J gave up 5 bases; unmatched junction bases: 17. As for this clone: What it recognizes is unknown.

Notes on the study in general: More expanded clones were seen, on average, in CD8+ T cells than in CD4+.

The V call is TRBV12-5, the J call TRBJ2-1, with 8 bases matching TRBD2. The origin of this receptor is an adult with an advanced solid tumor such as melanoma, head and neck, liver or kidney cancer. This sample comprised CD4+ or CD8+ T cells sorted from blood, obtained in a trial of the OX40 agonist ivuxolimab. CDR3 loop: CASGLPPRGGLVGDNEQFF. The CDR3 bases are TGTGCTAGTGGTTTGCCTCCCCGGGGGGGGCTAGTGGGAGACAATGAGCAGTTCTTC.